This TCR beta chain was sequenced in a study of cytomegalovirus exposure and HLA in healthy donors. A remark on this clone: The target antigen is unknown.

PCR employed 60 Vbeta and 13 Jbeta primers. The method was immunoSEQ multiplex PCR; TCRdb's version includes in-frame clones alone and lacks a portion of them. The sample has 130,000 to 150,000 clones, about 78% seen once. The V end lost 4 bases, the J end lost 2 bases, and 13 bases lay between the germline ends. CDR3 size: 15 residues. CDR1 is SGHDT and CDR2 is YYEEEE in the germline V gene. Findings of the study overall: Overall, roughly 170 TCR beta chains were annotated as cytomegalovirus-associated. The majority of TCR sequences were rare, yet some public TCRs appeared in many donors.

The rearrangement joins TRBV5-6 to TRBJ2-1; TRBD1 is a possible D gene (7 bases). Sequencing input: PBMCs. The clonotype comes from a man between 40 and 49 years old in good health and CMV-seropositive. In DNA form, the CDR3 reads TGTGCCAGCAGCCTGCGGGACAGAGCCTACAATGAGCAGTTCTTC. Translation gives CASSLRDRAYNEQFF.